This T cell receptor beta chain appears in the sequencing data of a study of vaccination effects on CD4 cells after COVID-19. About this clone itself: What it recognizes is unknown.

Ahead of sequencing, the ViraFEST assay grew antigen-specific CD4+ T cells using viral peptide pools. Investigators separated out CD4+ T cells once less than 11 days of culture had passed. All vaccine recipients tested negative for nucleocapsid antibodies and had never contracted SARS-CoV-2 infection. Each culture well received some 2.2 million PBMC. These cells were then cultured in IMDM with 9.5 to 10 IU/ml IL-2 and 8.5 to 10 ug/ml peptides. This table comes from immunoSEQ multiplex PCR, and its TCRdb copy is limited to in-frame clones, with some not included. Of about 73,000 clones in the sample, around 78% were seen once. With 2 bases removed from V and 2 bases from J, the gap between germline ends came to 3 bases. This CDR3 has 13 residues. CDR1 is KGHDR and CDR2 is SFDVKD in the germline V gene. Study findings and constraints: Researchers reported few convalescent patients and no early post-infection timepoints in the study.

Sequencing used CD4+ T cells from PBMCs cultured with SARS-CoV-2 spike peptides, obtained before COVID-19 vaccination. This chain uses TRBV24-1 with TRBJ1-5; D gene ambiguous. The source of this sequence is a human donor who received a COVID-19 vaccine. The CDR3 spells CATSDWGNQPQHF. The DNA of the CDR3 is TGTGCCACCAGTGATTGGGGCAATCAGCCCCAGCATTTT.